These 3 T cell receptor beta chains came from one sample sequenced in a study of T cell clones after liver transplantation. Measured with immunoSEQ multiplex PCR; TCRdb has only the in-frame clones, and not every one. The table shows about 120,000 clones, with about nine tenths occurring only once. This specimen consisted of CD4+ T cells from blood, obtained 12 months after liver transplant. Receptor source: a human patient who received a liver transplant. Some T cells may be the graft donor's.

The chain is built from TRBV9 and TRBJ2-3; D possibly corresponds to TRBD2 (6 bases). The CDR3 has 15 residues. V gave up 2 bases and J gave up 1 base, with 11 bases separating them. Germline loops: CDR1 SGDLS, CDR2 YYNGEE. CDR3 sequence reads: CASSVGASGTDTQYF. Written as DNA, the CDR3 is TGTGCCAGCAGCGTTGGGGCTAGCGGCACAGATACGCAGTATTTT. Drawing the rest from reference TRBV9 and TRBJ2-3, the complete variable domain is DSGVTQTPKHLITATGQRVTLRCSPRSGDLSVYWYQQSLDQGLQFLIQYYNGEERAKGNILERFSAQQFPDLHSELNLSSLELGDSALYFCASSVGASGTDTQYFGPGTRLTVL.

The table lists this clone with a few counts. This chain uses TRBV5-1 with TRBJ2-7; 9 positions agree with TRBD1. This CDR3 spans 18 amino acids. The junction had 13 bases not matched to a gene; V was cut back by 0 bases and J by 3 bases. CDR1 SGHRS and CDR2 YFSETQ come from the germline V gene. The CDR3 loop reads CASSLGAGVGTGSYEQYF. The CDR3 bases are TGCGCCAGCAGCTTGGGGGCGGGAGTCGGGACAGGGAGCTACGAGCAGTACTTC.

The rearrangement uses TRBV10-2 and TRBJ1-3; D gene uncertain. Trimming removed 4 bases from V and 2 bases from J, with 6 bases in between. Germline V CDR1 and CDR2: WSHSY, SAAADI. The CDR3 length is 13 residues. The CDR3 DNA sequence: TGCGCCAGCAGTGTAGGGACTGGAAACACCATATATTTT. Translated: CASSVGTGNTIYF.